Following are 32 T cell receptor beta chains from one sample sequenced in a study of blood T cell repertoires in COVID-19. Produced via immunoSEQ multiplex PCR; TCRdb's table is partial and in-frame only. The sample carries 200,000 to 250,000 clones, 90% recorded once. Sequenced sample: PBMCs or T cells enriched from blood (not recorded which). The receptor source for this set is a young man who had been exposed to COVID-19.

The V gene is TRBV27, the J gene TRBJ1-3, with 8 bases that match TRBD1. V shed 5 bases and J 3 bases; nucleotides not matched to a gene: 12. The germline CDR1 and CDR2 sequences are MNHEY and SMNVEV (reference sequence). CDR3 length equals 17 residues. The DNA for the CDR3 is TGTGCCAGCAGTCCCATCGGGCAGGGGGCGCGTGGAAACACCATATATTTT. Protein product: CASSPIGQGARGNTIYF.

This chain connects TRBV4-1 to TRBJ2-5; tentative D call: TRBD1 (6 bases). This CDR3 region has 13 residues. V lost 4 bases and J lost 3, with 9 bases in between. The germline V gene has CDR1 MGHRA and CDR2 YSYEKL. Written as DNA, the CDR3 is TGCGCCAGCAGCCCAGGGGTGGAAGAGACCCAGTACTTC. Translating it yields CASSPGVEETQYF.

Here the CDR3 DNA reads TGCAGCGATCTGGCGGGAGTCGGCACTGAAGCTTTCTTT. Its protein is CSDLAGVGTEAFF. The chain uses TRBV29-1 and TRBJ1-1; no reliable D call. The V and J ends lost 7 bases and 4 bases respectively, with 16 bases between them. The CDR3 is made up of 13 amino acids. Germline V lookup: CDR1 SQVTM, CDR2 ANQGSEA.

The chain's CDR3 is CASSLEANSPLHF. The CDR3, as DNA: TGTGCCAGCAGCTTAGAGGCTAATTCACCCCTCCACTTT. The chain links TRBV5-4 to TRBJ1-6; D is ambiguous. Trimming took off 2 bases at V and 6 bases at J, with 6 bases between the two ends. CDR3 length equals 13 residues. In germline, CDR1 is SGHNT, CDR2 YYREEE (reference sequence).

This clone was detected once. The rearrangement links TRBV6-5 to TRBJ1-2; 9 positions match TRBD1. In germline, CDR1 is MNHEY, CDR2 SVGAGI. V lost 6 bases, J lost 8 bases, and 7 bases stayed unmatched. The CDR3 has 13 amino acids. CDR3 in amino acids: CASRDRGREGYTF. CDR3 coding DNA: TGTGCCAGCAGAGACAGGGGGAGGGAAGGCTACACCTTC.

The genes are TRBV18 and TRBJ2-5, with a possible D match to TRBD2 (6 bases). CDR1 KGHSH and CDR2 LQKENI come from the germline V gene. Trimming cost V 0 bases and J 4 bases, with 18 bases left between them. The CDR3 totals 17 residues. As DNA, the CDR3 is TGTGCCAGCTCACCACCCATCGCGGGGCGTCGGGTAGAGACCCAGTACTTC. Translation: CASSPPIAGRRVETQYF.

The chain couples TRBV18 to TRBJ2-1; 7 bases line up with TRBD1. The germline gives CDR1 KGHSH, CDR2 LQKENI. CDR3 size: 15 residues. J gave up 8 bases and V 4 bases, and 11 bases lay outside the gene matches. This CDR3 is CASSLSLAGGDEQFF. For the CDR3, the DNA is TGTGCCAGCTCACTATCCCTCGCAGGGGGTGATGAGCAGTTCTTC.

The gene calls are TRBV19 and TRBJ1-3; TRBD1 might be the D (5 bases). The CDR3 consists of 18 residues. V lost 2 bases and J 0 bases, leaving 17 bases between the germline ends. Per the germline V gene, CDR1 is LNHDA and CDR2 is SQIVND (reference sequence). CDR3 nucleotides: TGTGCCAGTAGTATAATCACCGGGACTCTCCGCTCTGGAAACACCATATATTTT. Protein sequence: CASSIITGTLRSGNTIYF. Looking up the rest from reference TRBV19 and TRBJ1-3 gives the full variable domain: DGGITQSPKYLFRKEGQNVTLSCEQNLNHDAMYWYRQDPGQGLRLIYYSQIVNDFQKGDIAEGYSVSREKKESFPLTVTSAQKNPTAFYLCASSIITGTLRSGNTIYFGEGSWLTVV.

Only one count was recorded for this clone. The CDR3 DNA reads as TGTGCCAGCTCTAATCGGGGCAAAAACATTCAGTACTTC. Translated, it gives CASSNRGKNIQYF. This chain links TRBV27 with TRBJ2-4; D possibly corresponds to TRBD2 (5 bases). The CDR3 runs 13 residues. V was trimmed by 8 bases and J by 3 bases, leaving 11 bases between them. Germline V lookup: CDR1 MNHEY, CDR2 SMNVEV (reference sequence).

This chain joins TRBV5-5 and TRBJ1-2; D is undetermined. The CDR3 totals 13 residues. Germline CDR1 SGHKS, CDR2 YYEKEE (reference sequence). The V end was cut by 0 bases, the J end by 0 bases, with 3 bases between. The CDR3 spells CASSLGANYGYTF. The CDR3 DNA is TGTGCCAGCAGCTTGGGAGCTAACTATGGCTACACCTTC. The full variable domain, completed using reference TRBV5-5 and TRBJ1-2, is DAGVTQSPTHLIKTRGQQVTLRCSPISGHKSVSWYQQVLGQGPQFIFQYYEKEERGRGNFPDRFSARQFPNYSSELNVNALLLGDSALYLCASSLGANYGYTFGSGTRLTVV.

The rearrangement uses TRBV4-1 and TRBJ1-5; D gene unclear. The V end lost 4 bases, the J end lost 6 bases, and 10 bases lay between the germline ends. Germline CDR1 MGHRA, CDR2 YSYEKL. This CDR3 comprises 13 residues. CDR3 region: CASSLTISQPQHF. The CDR3 DNA reads as TGCGCCAGCAGCCTCACTATCAGTCAGCCCCAGCATTTT.

A few counts support this clone. The chain is built from TRBV7-9 and TRBJ1-2; D possibly corresponds to TRBD1 (6 bases). The CDR3 spans 12 residues. The ends were cut back, 5 bases at V and 8 bases at J, with 12 bases in the middle. Germline V gene sequence: CDR1 SEHNR, CDR2 FQNEAQ (reference sequence). The CDR3: CASSNRDWGYTF. In DNA form, the CDR3 reads TGTGCCAGCAGCAACAGGGATTGGGGCTACACCTTC.

This rearrangement joins TRBV7-2 to TRBJ2-5; D is perhaps TRBD2 (7 bases). Germline loops: CDR1 SGHTA, CDR2 FQGNSA. This CDR3 has 15 residues. The germline V and J ends were trimmed by 2 bases and 7 bases, with 17 bases remaining between them. Here the CDR3 DNA reads TGTGCCAGCAGCTTAATCTCTGGGGGAGGGGGGACCCAGTACTTC. Protein: CASSLISGGGGTQYF.

J is TRBJ1-5 and V is TRBV7-9, with D perhaps TRBD1 (5 bases). Germline CDR1 reads SEHNR; CDR2 reads FQNEAQ (reference sequence). CDR3 length: 12 amino acids. Trimming pared 6 bases from V and 11 bases from J, leaving 14 bases between. The CDR3 spells CASRPTVVAQHF. For the CDR3, the DNA is TGTGCCAGCAGACCGACAGTCGTGGCCCAGCATTTT. The full variable domain, in which reference TRBV7-9 and TRBJ1-5 provide the parts outside the CDR3, is DTGVSQNPRHKITKRGQNVTFRCDPISEHNRLYWYRQTLGQGPEFLTYFQNEAQLEKSRLLSDRFSAERPKGSFSTLEIQRTEQGDSAMYLCASRPTVVAQHFGDGTRLSIL.

This clone appeared a few times. The chain recombines TRBV18 with TRBJ2-5; possible D gene TRBD1, 5 bases. Germline CDR1 reads KGHSH; CDR2 reads LQKENI. This CDR3 is built from 13 residues. V was cut by 4 bases and J by 5 bases, with 11 bases left in between. The CDR3 reads CASSLVAGETQYF. The CDR3, as DNA: TGTGCCAGCTCACTAGTAGCAGGGGAGACCCAGTACTTC. Using reference TRBV18 and TRBJ2-5 for the parts outside the CDR3, the full variable domain is NAGVMQNPRHLVRRRGQEARLRCSPMKGHSHVYWYRQLPEEGLKFMVYLQKENIIDESGMPKERFSAEFPKEGPSILRIQQVVRGDSAAYFCASSLVAGETQYFGPGTRLLVL.

The chain employs TRBV19 and TRBJ2-2, with 8 positions matching TRBD2. Germline CDR1 LNHDA, CDR2 SQIVND (reference sequence). Trimming at V came to 3 bases and at J to 7 bases, leaving 7 bases not matched to a gene. The CDR3 loop spans 15 amino acids. CDR3 DNA sequence: TGTGCCAGTAGTATTTCGGGACTAGTCAACGGGGAGCTGTTTTTT. This gives the protein CASSISGLVNGELFF. The whole variable domain, filled in from reference TRBV19 and TRBJ2-2, reads DGGITQSPKYLFRKEGQNVTLSCEQNLNHDAMYWYRQDPGQGLRLIYYSQIVNDFQKGDIAEGYSVSREKKESFPLTVTSAQKNPTAFYLCASSISGLVNGELFFGEGSRLTVL.

The chain recombines TRBV5-1 with TRBJ2-1; no definite D call. V was trimmed by 4 bases and J by 5 bases, leaving 7 bases between them. CDR1 is SGHRS, CDR2 YFSETQ, per germline. The CDR3 runs to 12 residues. The CDR3 here is CASSGGHNEQFF. CDR3 nucleotide sequence: TGCGCCAGCAGCGGTGGGCACAATGAGCAGTTCTTC.

The chain carries TRBV7-9 and TRBJ2-1; possibly TRBD1 for D (6 bases). V lost 1 base and J lost 2, with 9 bases in between. The length of the CDR3 is 15 residues. Per the germline V gene, CDR1 is SEHNR and CDR2 is FQNEAQ (reference sequence). The CDR3 sequence is CASSLGQGPYNEQFF. CDR3 bases: TGTGCCAGCAGCTTAGGTCAGGGGCCCTACAATGAGCAGTTCTTC.

The V and J genes are TRBV30 and TRBJ1-1; D possibly corresponds to TRBD1 (5 bases). This CDR3 contains 15 residues. CDR1 is GTSNPN, CDR2 SVGIG, per germline (reference sequence). Trimming shortened V by 2 bases and J by 1 base, and 14 bases separated the two germline ends. The CDR3 sequence is CAWSRLGRGNTEAFF. The DNA for the CDR3 is TGTGCCTGGAGTCGGCTAGGGAGGGGGAACACTGAAGCTTTCTTT.

The chain carries TRBV5-3 and TRBJ1-2, with D unclear. TRBV5-3 is an ORF, and what it does is uncertain. The germline V and J ends were trimmed by 9 bases and 0 bases, with 12 bases remaining between them. This CDR3 region has 13 residues. CDR3 sequence reads: CATQVHANYGYTF. CDR3 in DNA: TGTGCCACGCAGGTCCATGCTAACTATGGCTACACCTTC.

The V and J genes are TRBV19 and TRBJ2-5, with D possibly TRBD2 on 5 matching bases. The CDR3 contains 15 residues. Trimming pared 5 bases from V and 2 bases from J, leaving 15 bases between. Germline values: CDR1 LNHDA, CDR2 SQIVND (reference sequence). CDR3 sequence reads: CASSVEGGLQETQYF. For the CDR3, the DNA is TGTGCCAGTAGTGTCGAGGGCGGCTTACAAGAGACCCAGTACTTC.

There are a few counts of this clone. J is TRBJ2-3 and V is TRBV2; 9 bases agree with TRBD2. There are 15 residues in the CDR3. V gave up 3 bases and J gave up 1 base; unmatched junction bases: 2. Germline CDR1 SNHLY, CDR2 FYNNEI. For the CDR3, the DNA is TGTGCCAGCAGTGATAGACTAGCGGGCACAGATACGCAGTATTTT. Translating gives CASSDRLAGTDTQYF. Based on the CDR3 plus reference TRBV2 and TRBJ2-3, the full variable domain is EPEVTQTPSHQVTQMGQEVILRCVPISNHLYFYWYRQILGQKVEFLVSFYNNEISEKSEIFDDQFSVERPDGSNFTLKIRSTKLEDSAMYFCASSDRLAGTDTQYFGPGTRLTVL.

The gene calls are TRBV2 and TRBJ1-1; 7 nucleotides match TRBD1. Looked up from germline, CDR1 is SNHLY and CDR2 is FYNNEI. CDR3 length equals 13 residues. J gave up 4 bases and V 9 bases, and 8 bases lay outside the gene matches. CDR3 region: CARKGRGSTEAFF. CDR3 in DNA: TGTGCCAGAAAGGGCAGGGGGAGCACTGAAGCTTTCTTT.

The CDR3 bases are TGCGCCAGCAGTGAGGGGAGGCAGTACAATCAGCCCCAGCATTTT. Translation gives CASSEGRQYNQPQHF. The V call is TRBV10-2, the J call TRBJ1-5; D unresolved. This CDR3 is 15 amino acids long. CDR1 and CDR2 (germline): WSHSY, SAAADI. V was shortened by 2 bases and J by 3 bases, with 11 bases between the two germline ends.

This clone was observed once. The genes are TRBV9 and TRBJ2-7, with TRBD2 as a possible D gene (7 bases). V was clipped by 0 bases and J by 2 bases, with 15 bases between them. Germline V gives CDR1 SGDLS, CDR2 YYNGEE. There are 16 residues in the CDR3. CDR3 sequence: CASSVGWGGPAYEQYF. The CDR3 DNA sequence: TGTGCCAGCAGCGTAGGGTGGGGGGGGCCCGCCTACGAGCAGTACTTC.

The chain links TRBV7-8 to TRBJ1-5; no clear D. The ends were cut back, 6 bases at V and 0 bases at J, with 9 bases in the middle. The germline V gene encodes CDR1 SGHVS and CDR2 FQNEAQ. The CDR3 totals 14 residues. Here the CDR3 DNA reads TGTGCCAGCAGACTAGCGGCTAGCAATCAGCCCCAGCATTTT. Amino acids: CASRLAASNQPQHF.

This clone was recorded a few times. V and J are TRBV7-9 and TRBJ1-2; D is uncertain. Germline CDR1 and CDR2: SEHNR and FQNEAQ (reference sequence). V dropped 5 bases and J dropped 4 bases, with 20 bases sitting between them. This CDR3 region has 16 residues. Here the CDR3 reads CASSPSGSRIRYGYTF. The DNA for the CDR3 is TGTGCCAGCAGCCCCTCGGGGTCGAGGATCCGCTATGGCTACACCTTC.

The CDR3, as DNA: TGTGCCATCAGCTCTAGCGGGGGGGAAACAGATACGCAGTATTTT. Translating gives CAISSSGGETDTQYF. This rearrangement joins TRBV10-3 to TRBJ2-3, with 12 nucleotides matching TRBD2. Germline CDR1 reads ENHRY; CDR2 reads SYGVKD. CDR3 size: 15 residues. V was clipped by 6 bases and J by 3 bases; unmatched bases: 4.

The chain uses TRBV10-3 and TRBJ1-2, with D maybe TRBD1 (5 bases). This CDR3 contains 14 residues. CDR1 is ENHRY and CDR2 is SYGVKD in the germline V gene. The V end lost 3 bases, the J end lost 8 bases, and 16 bases lay between the germline ends. The CDR3 DNA reads as TGTGCCATCAGTGACCCAGACAGAGGTACGGGCTACACCTTC. This gives the protein CAISDPDRGTGYTF.

The chain couples TRBV15 to TRBJ2-7; 9 bases fit TRBD1. The CDR3 loop spans 15 amino acids. Unmatched junction bases numbered 8, after V lost 3 bases and J lost 5 bases. Looked up from germline, CDR1 is LNHNV and CDR2 is YYDKDF (reference sequence). The CDR3 DNA reads TGTGCCACCAGCAGCGCCCAGGGACAGGGCAACGAGCAGTACTTC. As protein: CATSSAQGQGNEQYF.

The rearrangement uses TRBV6-5 and TRBJ1-1; maybe TRBD1 (5 bases). V was clipped by 7 bases and J by 1 base, with 16 bases between them. The CDR3 loop spans 15 amino acids. Germline V gene sequence: CDR1 MNHEY, CDR2 SVGAGI. The CDR3 DNA follows: TGTGCCAGCATTTTTTGGGGGGACGGGAACACTGAAGCTTTCTTT. It is translated as CASIFWGDGNTEAFF.

This chain connects TRBV30 to TRBJ2-5; 10 bases are a match to TRBD1. Per germline, CDR1 GTSNPN and CDR2 SVGIG (reference sequence). This CDR3 region has 17 residues. V lost 2 bases and J lost 2; bases outside the gene matches: 11. The CDR3 loop reads CAWSTGQGVIMQETQYF. In DNA form, the CDR3 reads TGTGCCTGGAGTACCGGACAGGGGGTTATTATGCAAGAGACCCAGTACTTC.